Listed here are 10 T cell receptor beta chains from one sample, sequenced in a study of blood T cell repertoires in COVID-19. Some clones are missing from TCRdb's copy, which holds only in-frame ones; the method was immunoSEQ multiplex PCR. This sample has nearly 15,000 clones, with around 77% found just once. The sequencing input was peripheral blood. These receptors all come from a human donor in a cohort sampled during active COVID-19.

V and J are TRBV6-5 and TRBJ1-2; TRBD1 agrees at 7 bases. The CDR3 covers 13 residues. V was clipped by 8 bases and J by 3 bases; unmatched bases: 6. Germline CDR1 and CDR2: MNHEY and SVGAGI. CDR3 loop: CASGGGAYYGYTF. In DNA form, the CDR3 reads TGTGCCAGCGGAGGGGGCGCCTACTATGGCTACACCTTC.

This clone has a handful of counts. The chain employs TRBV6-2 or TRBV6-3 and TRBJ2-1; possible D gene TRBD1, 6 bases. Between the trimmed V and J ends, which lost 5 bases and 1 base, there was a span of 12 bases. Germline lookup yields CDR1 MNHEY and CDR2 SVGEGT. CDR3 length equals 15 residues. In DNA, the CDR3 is TGTGCCAGCAGTGGCCGAACAGGGTCCTACAATGAGCAGTTCTTC. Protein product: CASSGRTGSYNEQFF.

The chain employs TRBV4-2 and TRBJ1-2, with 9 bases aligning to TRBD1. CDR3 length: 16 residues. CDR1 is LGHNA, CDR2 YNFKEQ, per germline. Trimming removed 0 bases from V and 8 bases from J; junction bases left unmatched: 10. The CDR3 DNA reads TGTGCCAGCAGCCAAGATCTTGTAAACAGGGGGCAAGGCTACACCTTC. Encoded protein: CASSQDLVNRGQGYTF.

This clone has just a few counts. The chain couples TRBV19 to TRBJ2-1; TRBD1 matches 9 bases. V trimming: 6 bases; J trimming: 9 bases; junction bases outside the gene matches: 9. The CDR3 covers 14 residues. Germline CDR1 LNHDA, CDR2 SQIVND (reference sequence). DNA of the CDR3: TGTGCCAGTAGGCCGGGACAGGGTTTCGGTGAGCAGTTCTTC. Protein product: CASRPGQGFGEQFF.

CDR3 loop: CASSVYEQYF. CDR3 nucleotide sequence: TGTGCCAGCAGTGTATACGAGCAGTACTTC. V and J are TRBV3-1 (or the pseudogene TRBV3-2) and TRBJ2-7, with no clear D. V shed 6 bases and J shed 4 bases, with 4 bases lying between them. Germline V gene lookup returns CDR1 LGHDT and CDR2 YNNKEL (reference sequence). CDR3 length: 10 residues.

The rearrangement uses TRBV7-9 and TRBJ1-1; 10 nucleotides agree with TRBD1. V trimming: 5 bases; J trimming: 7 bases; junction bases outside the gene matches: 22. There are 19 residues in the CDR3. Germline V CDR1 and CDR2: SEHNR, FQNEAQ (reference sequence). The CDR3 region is CASSTQRDRGWSEQGEAFF. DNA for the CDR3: TGTGCCAGCAGCACCCAGAGGGACAGGGGATGGTCCGAACAAGGTGAAGCTTTCTTT.

This CDR3 is CASSFPWGEETQYF. DNA of the CDR3: TGTGCCAGCAGCTTCCCTTGGGGGGAGGAGACCCAGTACTTC. V gene TRBV11-2 combines with J gene TRBJ2-5, with TRBD2 as a possible D gene (6 bases). The CDR3 spans 14 residues. Germline V CDR1 and CDR2: SGHAT, FQNNGV. The V and J ends lost 3 bases and 5 bases respectively, with 13 bases between them.

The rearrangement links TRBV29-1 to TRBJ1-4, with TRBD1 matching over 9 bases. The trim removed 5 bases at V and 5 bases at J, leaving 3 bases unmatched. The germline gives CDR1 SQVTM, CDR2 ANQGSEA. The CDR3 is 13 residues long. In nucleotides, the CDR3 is TGCAGCGTTATGGGGACAGGGAATGAAAAACTGTTTTTT. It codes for CSVMGTGNEKLFF.

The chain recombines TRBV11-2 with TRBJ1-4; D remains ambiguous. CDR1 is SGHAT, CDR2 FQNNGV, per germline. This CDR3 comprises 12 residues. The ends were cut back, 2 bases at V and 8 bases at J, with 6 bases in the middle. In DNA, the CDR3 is TGTGCCAGCAGCTTACTATCCGAAAAACTGTTTTTT. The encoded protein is CASSLLSEKLFF.

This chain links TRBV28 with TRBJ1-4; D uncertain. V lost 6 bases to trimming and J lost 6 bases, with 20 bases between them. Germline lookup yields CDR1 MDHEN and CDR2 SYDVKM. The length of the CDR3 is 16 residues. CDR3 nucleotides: TGTGCCAGCAGCCAACCCTCAGGAACGTTGGATGAAAAACTGTTTTTT. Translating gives CASSQPSGTLDEKLFF.